These 26 T cell receptor beta chains were sequenced from one sample in a study of T cell responses to AZD1222 COVID-19 vaccine. This table comes from immunoSEQ multiplex PCR, and its TCRdb copy is limited to in-frame clones, with some not included. The sample consists of 65,000 to 70,000 clones, 60% to 85% of them appearing once. Source: peripheral blood, taken on day 0 of AZD1222 vaccination. Source of these receptors: an adult in good health.

V is TRBV28 and J is TRBJ1-5; D not resolved. With 2 bases removed from V and 1 base from J, the gap between germline ends came to 3 bases. Germline CDR1 reads MDHEN; CDR2 reads SYDVKM. There are 13 residues in the CDR3. The CDR3 loop reads CASSLNSNQPQHF. The DNA of the CDR3 is TGTGCCAGCAGTTTAAACAGCAATCAGCCCCAGCATTTT.

The chain carries TRBV11-1 and TRBJ2-1; perhaps TRBD2 as D (6 bases). Trimming took off 6 bases at V and 6 bases at J, with 12 bases between the two ends. Germline V CDR1 and CDR2: SGHAT, FQDESV (reference sequence). The CDR3 is 13 residues long. CDR3 residues: CASRTRTTNEQFF. DNA for the CDR3: TGTGCCAGCAGGACTAGAACGACCAATGAGCAGTTCTTC.

This rearrangement joins TRBV14 to TRBJ1-2; D is uncertain. Germline V gene sequence: CDR1 SGHDN, CDR2 FVKESK. This CDR3 region has 13 residues. The germline V and J ends were trimmed by 4 bases and 1 base, with 7 bases remaining between them. The CDR3 region has the DNA TGTGCCAGCAGCCTGGCCCGTAACTATGGCTACACCTTC. This sequence encodes CASSLARNYGYTF.

Only a few counts were recorded for this clone. The chain uses TRBV7-3 and TRBJ1-2; 10 bases line up with TRBD1. The germline V gene has CDR1 SGHTA and CDR2 FQGTGA. V lost 2 bases and J lost 8; bases outside the gene matches: 17. The CDR3 is 18 amino acids. In nucleotides, the CDR3 is TGTGCCAGCAGCTTAGATCCTCCGGGACAGGGGTCGATTCGGGGCTACACCTTC. Amino acid sequence: CASSLDPPGQGSIRGYTF. The full variable domain, with the rest looked up from reference TRBV7-3 and TRBJ1-2, is GAGVSQTPSNKVTEKGKYVELRCDPISGHTALYWYRQSLGQGPEFLIYFQGTGAADDSGLPNDRFFAVRPEGSVSTLKIQRTERGDSAVYLCASSLDPPGQGSIRGYTFGSGTRLTVV.

This chain connects TRBV6-5 to TRBJ1-2; D unresolved. The CDR3 spans 14 residues. From germline, CDR1 is MNHEY and CDR2 SVGAGI. V gave up 7 bases and J gave up 2 bases, with 14 bases separating them. The CDR3: CASTDGRSNYGYTF. Written as DNA, the CDR3 is TGTGCCAGCACCGACGGCAGGTCCAACTATGGCTACACCTTC.

This clone appeared once. Written as DNA, the CDR3 is TGCGCCAGCAGCCAAGACGTGGGAAACACCATATATTTT. It translates to CASSQDVGNTIYF. V gene TRBV4-3 combines with J gene TRBJ1-3; D is unclear. Trimming shortened V by 0 bases and J by 4 bases, and 4 bases separated the two germline ends. CDR1 is LGHNA and CDR2 is YSLEER in the germline V gene. There are 13 residues in the CDR3.

This sequence joins TRBV7-8 and TRBJ1-2; no clear D. The CDR3 runs 14 residues. With 1 base removed from V and 8 bases from J, the gap between germline ends came to 14 bases. Per the germline V gene, CDR1 is SGHVS and CDR2 is FQNEAQ. In nucleotides, the CDR3 is TGTGCCAGCAGCTTAGGTACTCTCGAGCGCGGCTACACCTTC. As protein: CASSLGTLERGYTF.

J is TRBJ1-6 and V is TRBV7-2, with 9 bases matching TRBD1. In germline, CDR1 is SGHTA, CDR2 FQGNSA. The CDR3 runs 13 residues. J was trimmed by 14 bases and V by 4 bases; bases with no gene match: 6. The CDR3 nucleotides are TGTGCCAGCAGCTCCGACAGGGGGATCACCCTCCACTTT. It codes for CASSSDRGITLHF.

This chain uses TRBV6-5 with TRBJ1-6; D unresolved. Trimming left V 5 bases short and J 9 bases short, with 11 bases between. This CDR3 region has 13 residues. In germline, CDR1 is MNHEY, CDR2 SVGAGI. CDR3 sequence (DNA): TGTGCCAGCAGTCCCGTCGGCAGTTCACCCCTCCACTTT. It yields the protein CASSPVGSSPLHF.

The CDR3 sequence: CASSATRDTVSSGANVLTF. The CDR3 DNA sequence: TGTGCCAGCAGCGCGACGAGGGACACGGTGAGCTCTGGGGCCAACGTCCTGACTTTC. The chain links TRBV5-8 to TRBJ2-6; maybe TRBD1 (6 bases). The CDR3 is 19 amino acids. Germline values: CDR1 SGHTS, CDR2 YDEGEE. V dropped 4 bases and J dropped 0 bases, with 20 bases sitting between them.

The chain recombines TRBV14 with TRBJ1-1, with D possibly matching TRBD1 (5 bases). The germline V and J ends were trimmed by 2 bases and 2 bases, with 9 bases remaining between them. This CDR3 contains 14 residues. Per the germline V gene, CDR1 is SGHDN and CDR2 is FVKESK. In DNA, the CDR3 is TGTGCCAGCAGCCAAAGGGGCAGTAACACTGAAGCTTTCTTT. Translated: CASSQRGSNTEAFF.

The chain joins TRBV28 to TRBJ2-5; D gene ambiguous. The germline gives CDR1 MDHEN, CDR2 SYDVKM. The CDR3 contains 12 residues. Trimming stripped 6 bases from V and 7 bases from J, with 12 bases between. The CDR3 DNA sequence: TGTGCCAGCAGCCCGCCGGCCGGGACCCAGTACTTC. Protein product: CASSPPAGTQYF.

The chain combines TRBV5-4 with TRBJ1-6, with D possibly being TRBD1 (5 bases). Germline CDR1 reads SGHNT; CDR2 reads YYREEE (reference sequence). The CDR3 covers 16 residues. V was cut by 4 bases and J by 8 bases, with 19 bases left in between. The CDR3 reads CASSPRQNNWDSPLHF. CDR3 nucleotide sequence: TGTGCCAGCAGCCCCAGACAGAACAATTGGGATTCACCCCTCCACTTT.

The V call is TRBV10-1, the J call TRBJ2-1, with D uncertain. Germline V gene sequence: CDR1 WNHNN, CDR2 SYGVQD (reference sequence). This CDR3 contains 13 residues. Trimming removed 0 bases from V and 6 bases from J, with 6 bases in between. This CDR3 is CASSESPLNEQFF. CDR3 nucleotides: TGCGCCAGCAGTGAGTCTCCCCTCAATGAGCAGTTCTTC.

This clone was observed a handful of times. The V gene is TRBV15, the J gene TRBJ1-3; 8 bases line up with TRBD1. CDR1 is LNHNV, CDR2 YYDKDF, per germline (reference sequence). The V and J ends lost 0 bases and 3 bases, in that order; junction bases with no gene match: 4. CDR3 length equals 16 residues. The CDR3 DNA sequence: TGTGCCACCAGCAGAGATCGGACAGGGAGTGGAAACACCATATATTTT. The encoded protein is CATSRDRTGSGNTIYF.

This sequence joins TRBV24-1 and TRBJ1-2; D call uncertain. Trimming removed 3 bases at V and 4 bases at J, with 11 bases between. Germline V lookup: CDR1 KGHDR, CDR2 SFDVKD. The CDR3 is made up of 14 amino acids. The CDR3 sequence: CATSDPGKVYGYTF. Written as DNA, the CDR3 is TGTGCCACCAGTGATCCTGGGAAGGTCTATGGCTACACCTTC.

This clone was detected once. The genes are TRBV19 and TRBJ2-1, with a possible D match to TRBD2 (5 bases). CDR1 LNHDA and CDR2 SQIVND come from the germline V gene (reference sequence). This CDR3 contains 15 residues. With 5 bases removed from V and 4 bases from J, the gap between germline ends came to 15 bases. The CDR3 nucleotides read TGTGCCAGTAGTGCACTAGACGGAGCGTACAATGAGCAGTTCTTC. Translated: CASSALDGAYNEQFF. Full variable domain (missing parts from reference TRBV19 and TRBJ2-1): DGGITQSPKYLFRKEGQNVTLSCEQNLNHDAMYWYRQDPGQGLRLIYYSQIVNDFQKGDIAEGYSVSREKKESFPLTVTSAQKNPTAFYLCASSALDGAYNEQFFGPGTRLTVL.

The chain joins TRBV19 to TRBJ1-2, with D maybe TRBD1 (5 bases). V was trimmed by 5 bases and J by 8 bases, leaving 15 bases between them. Germline CDR1 is LNHDA and CDR2 is SQIVND (reference sequence). The CDR3 has 13 residues. The CDR3 DNA reads TGTGCCAGTAGTCGTGGGGGTGCGGGGGGCTACACCTTC. This encodes CASSRGGAGGYTF.

This rearrangement joins TRBV5-1 to TRBJ2-7; possible D gene TRBD1, 7 bases. This CDR3 is built from 18 residues. Trimming shortened V by 2 bases and J by 0 bases, and 21 bases separated the two germline ends. CDR1 and CDR2 from the germline V gene are SGHRS and YFSETQ. For the CDR3, the DNA is TGCGCCAGCAGCTTTGGGGGGAGACAGGGAAGGTCCTCCTACGAGCAGTACTTC. Translation gives CASSFGGRQGRSSYEQYF.

V gene TRBV5-1 combines with J gene TRBJ2-7, with D possibly called TRBD1 or TRBD2 (5 bases each). The CDR3 contains 15 residues. Trimming shortened V by 0 bases and J by 0 bases, and 10 bases separated the two germline ends. CDR1 and CDR2 (germline): SGHRS, YFSETQ. CDR3 in amino acids: CASSLAPGTSYEQYF. The CDR3 DNA reads TGCGCCAGCAGCTTGGCTCCAGGGACCTCCTACGAGCAGTACTTC.

This sequence joins TRBV29-1 and TRBJ2-7, with 8 bases fitting TRBD1. The V gene's germline CDR1 is SQVTM and CDR2 ANQGSEA. The CDR3 loop spans 12 amino acids. J lost 3 bases, V lost 6 bases, and 4 bases had no gene match. Here the CDR3 DNA reads TGCAGCGTGACAGGGGACAGCTACGAGCAGTACTTC. Amino acid sequence: CSVTGDSYEQYF.

The chain couples TRBV2 to TRBJ2-5; D gene uncertain. CDR3 size: 11 residues. Germline values: CDR1 SNHLY, CDR2 FYNNEI. Trimming removed 3 bases from V and 5 bases from J, with 4 bases in between. CDR3: CASSDGETQYF. DNA of the CDR3: TGTGCCAGCAGTGATGGGGAGACCCAGTACTTC.

DNA for the CDR3: TGTGCCAGTCAGGGGGGTGGCAATCAGCCCCAGCATTTT. It codes for CASQGGGNQPQHF. The genes are TRBV19 and TRBJ1-5; 7 bases are shared with TRBD1. Germline values: CDR1 LNHDA, CDR2 SQIVND (reference sequence). The CDR3 has 13 residues. J lost 2 bases, V lost 8 bases, and 3 bases had no gene match. The whole variable domain, remainder taken from reference TRBV19 and TRBJ1-5, is DGGITQSPKYLFRKEGQNVTLSCEQNLNHDAMYWYRQDPGQGLRLIYYSQIVNDFQKGDIAEGYSVSREKKESFPLTVTSAQKNPTAFYLCASQGGGNQPQHFGDGTRLSIL.

The gene calls are TRBV12-3 or TRBV12-4 and TRBJ1-2; D perhaps matches TRBD1 (5 bases). The CDR3 has 13 residues. The ends were cut back, 8 bases at V and 2 bases at J, with 12 bases in the middle. CDR3 amino acids: CASRGSDNYGYTF. The CDR3 DNA follows: TGTGCCAGCCGGGGGTCAGACAACTATGGCTACACCTTC.

The V call is TRBV7-3, the J call TRBJ1-1, with D tentatively TRBD1 (6 bases). Trimming shortened V by 5 bases and J by 2 bases, and 12 bases separated the two germline ends. Germline values: CDR1 SGHTA, CDR2 FQGTGA. The CDR3 is 14 residues long. The CDR3, as DNA: TGTGCCAGCAGCCCACAGGGAACTAACACTGAAGCTTTCTTT. It translates to CASSPQGTNTEAFF.

The chain uses TRBV9 and TRBJ2-2, with 7 bases aligning to TRBD2. Germline V gene data show CDR1 as SGDLS and CDR2 as YYNGEE. V lost 0 bases to trimming and J lost 5 bases; unmatched junction nucleotides: 4. The CDR3 loop spans 15 amino acids. CDR3 residues: CASSVGAGETGELFF. The DNA for the CDR3 is TGTGCCAGCAGCGTAGGCGCGGGGGAAACCGGGGAGCTGTTTTTT.